What follows are 15 T cell receptor beta chains derived from one specimen sequenced in a study of T cell repertoires in cytomegalovirus infection (dated by TCRdb to between 2018 and 2021). Reads for this sample came from an Illumina HiSeq 1500. TCRdb itself trimmed the public reads at Q25 with fastp, ran MiXCR and retained productive beta chains. Each record represents a unique CDR3 protein, reported with the most common genes and DNA among its rows. Counted in this sample were 500,000 to 600,000 distinct CDR3 sequences; about 17% of them appeared once. Of the sample, approximately 24% falls within the top ten clones. The sequenced material came from CD8+ T cells from PBMCs. Receptor source: a human donor in good health (CMV status not recorded). Some clones in this sample may be carry-over from other donors' samples.

This clonotype was observed at least ten times. The V gene is TRBV7-3, the J gene TRBJ2-1; no reliable D call. The germline gives CDR1 SGHTA, CDR2 FQGTGA. V was trimmed by 1 base and J by 7 bases, leaving 11 bases between them. CDR3 length: 14 amino acids. The CDR3 nucleotides read TGTGCCAGCAGCTTAAATAACAGAATGAATGAGCAGTTCTTC. It translates to CASSLNNRMNEQFF. Variable domain in full (rest from reference TRBV7-3 and TRBJ2-1): GAGVSQTPSNKVTEKGKYVELRCDPISGHTALYWYRQSLGQGPEFLIYFQGTGAADDSGLPNDRFFAVRPEGSVSTLKIQRTERGDSAVYLCASSLNNRMNEQFFGPGTRLTVL.

The V call is TRBV5-5, the J call TRBJ1-2; 7 bases fit TRBD1. V was clipped by 4 bases and J by 1 base; unmatched bases: 7. The CDR3 totals 15 residues. The V gene's germline CDR1 is SGHKS and CDR2 YYEKEE (reference sequence). DNA for the CDR3: TGTGCCAGCAGCAGTTGGGACAGCGTTAACTATGGCTACACCTTC. It yields the protein CASSSWDSVNYGYTF. The complete variable domain, with remaining parts taken from reference TRBV5-5 and TRBJ1-2, reads DAGVTQSPTHLIKTRGQQVTLRCSPISGHKSVSWYQQVLGQGPQFIFQYYEKEERGRGNFPDRFSARQFPNYSSELNVNALLLGDSALYLCASSSWDSVNYGYTFGSGTRLTVV.

This clonotype was detected many times. This chain joins TRBV11-2 and TRBJ2-3; D ambiguous. V was cut by 8 bases and J by 4 bases, with 22 bases left in between. The CDR3 extends over 16 amino acids. Germline assignment: CDR1 SGHAT and CDR2 FQNNGV. CDR3 residues: CASEGPEPGESDTQYF. The DNA for the CDR3 is TGTGCCAGCGAAGGGCCGGAGCCGGGCGAGTCAGATACGCAGTATTTT.

This sequence joins TRBV20-1 and TRBJ2-7, with D perhaps TRBD2 (6 bases). V was cut by 6 bases and J by 3 bases, with 15 bases left in between. The CDR3 contains 13 residues. Germline V gene sequence: CDR1 DFQATT, CDR2 SNEGSKA (reference sequence). CDR3 DNA: TGCAGTGCCTTAAAGAGACTAGACTACGAGCAGTACTTC. As protein: CSALKRLDYEQYF.

This clonotype was observed many times. The chain uses TRBV7-2 and TRBJ2-5, with TRBD2 identical over 13 bases. Trimming took 4 bases from V and 5 from J; bases not matched to a gene: 16. Germline V CDR1 and CDR2: SGHTA, FQGNSA. The CDR3 is 19 residues long. CDR3 nucleotides: TGTGCCAGCAGCTCCCAGACCTTCTGGACTAGCGGGAGTATGGAGACCCAGTACTTC. Its translation: CASSSQTFWTSGSMETQYF.

This chain links TRBV28 with TRBJ2-7, with D perhaps matching TRBD1 (6 bases). The ends were cut back, 6 bases at V and 3 bases at J, with 24 bases in the middle. Germline V gives CDR1 MDHEN, CDR2 SYDVKM. The CDR3 length is 17 residues. The CDR3 sequence: CASSGIRDTSSLYEQYF. CDR3 sequence (DNA): TGTGCCAGCAGCGGAATTCGGGACACATCCTCTCTCTACGAGCAGTACTTC. The full variable domain, with the rest looked up from reference TRBV28 and TRBJ2-7, is DVKVTQSSRYLVKRTGEKVFLECVQDMDHENMFWYRQDPGLGLRLIYFSYDVKMKEKGDIPEGYSVSREKKERFSLILESASTNQTSMYLCASSGIRDTSSLYEQYFGPGTRLTVT.

A note on this clonotype: A much larger clone differs by one base, so this may be a read error. In DNA form, the CDR3 reads TGTGCCAGCGGCTTCCAAAACAGGGGCTCGGACTTC. Translating it yields CASGFQNRGSDF. The chain couples TRBV7-4 to TRBJ2-5; 7 bases line up with TRBD1. Germline CDR1 reads SGHVT; CDR2 reads SQSDAQ. CDR3 length: 12 residues.

The rearrangement links TRBV10-3 to TRBJ1-3, with 7 bases lining up with TRBD1. The CDR3 loop spans 18 amino acids. The V and J ends lost 0 bases and 2 bases, in that order; junction bases with no gene match: 10. From germline, CDR1 is ENHRY and CDR2 SYGVKD. In nucleotides, the CDR3 is TGTGCCATCAGTGAGTCGACTGGGGAGGGGGCGCCTGGAAACACCATATATTTT. Protein product: CAISESTGEGAPGNTIYF.

This clonotype has only a few counts. The rearrangement links TRBV5-6 to TRBJ2-7; TRBD2 might be the D (5 bases). CDR1 and CDR2 from the germline V gene are SGHDT and YYEEEE. The CDR3 runs to 14 residues. V gave up 0 bases and J gave up 7 bases, with 14 bases separating them. The CDR3 nucleotides are TGTGCCAGCAGCTTGGGGACTGGGTTAACTGAGCAGTACTTC. Amino acids: CASSLGTGLTEQYF. The variable domain in full, completed from reference TRBV5-6 and TRBJ2-7, reads DAGVTQSPTHLIKTRGQQVTLRCSPKSGHDTVSWYQQALGQGPQFIFQYYEEEERQRGNFPDRFSGHQFPNYSSELNVNALLLGDSALYLCASSLGTGLTEQYFGPGTRLTVT.

The V gene is TRBV27, the J gene TRBJ2-7; D gene unclear. This CDR3 has 15 amino acids. The germline V and J ends were trimmed by 2 bases and 0 bases, with 11 bases remaining between them. Germline V lookup: CDR1 MNHEY, CDR2 SMNVEV (reference sequence). Written as DNA, the CDR3 is TGTGCCAGCAGTTTAGGCCTGGTGAGCTCCTACGAGCAGTACTTC. Encoded protein: CASSLGLVSSYEQYF.

The V call is TRBV15, the J call TRBJ2-5; D not certain. Germline CDR1 LNHNV, CDR2 YYDKDF (reference sequence). Trimming left V 0 bases short and J 2 bases short, with 4 bases between. The CDR3 sequence is 13 residues long. The CDR3: CATSRERQETQYF. CDR3 nucleotide sequence: TGTGCCACCAGCAGAGAGCGTCAAGAGACCCAGTACTTC.

This clonotype has just a few counts. The rearrangement links TRBV7-9 to TRBJ2-1; perhaps TRBD1 as D (7 bases). The V end lost 5 bases, the J end lost 5 bases, and 13 bases lay between the germline ends. This CDR3 contains 14 residues. Germline values: CDR1 SEHNR, CDR2 FQNEAQ (reference sequence). The CDR3 sequence: CASSLEGQNNEQFF. CDR3 DNA: TGTGCCAGCAGCCTGGAGGGACAGAACAATGAGCAGTTCTTC.

This chain uses TRBV20-1 with TRBJ2-7; TRBD2 matches at 13 bases. Trimming cost V 0 bases and J 2 bases; bases outside gene matches: 4. CDR1 is DFQATT, CDR2 SNEGSKA, per germline (reference sequence). The CDR3 covers 16 residues. The CDR3 nucleotides read TGCAGTGCTAGAGATAGGGGGACTAGCGGGACCTACGAGCAGTACTTC. The encoded protein is CSARDRGTSGTYEQYF.

This clonotype was detected many times. V usage is TRBV6-6 and J usage is TRBJ1-1, with 7 bases aligning to TRBD1. The CDR3 covers 14 residues. Germline V gene data show CDR1 as MNHNY and CDR2 as SVGAGI (reference sequence). V shed 6 bases, J shed 1 base, and the junction held 5 bases outside the gene matches. The CDR3 DNA follows: TGTGCCAGCAGCGCCACAGGGGCGAACACTGAAGCTTTCTTT. Its translation is CASSATGANTEAFF.

This clonotype was counted only a few times. One junction end disagrees with the germline gene, perhaps due to a read error. This chain links TRBV5-3 with TRBJ1-2; tentative D call: TRBD1 (5 bases). TRBV5-3 is an open reading frame, and its role is uncertain. The CDR3 contains 8 residues. The DNA for the CDR3 is TGTGCCAGAACTACAGGATGTTTC. It yields the protein CARTTGCF.